Described below is a single TCR beta chain sequence and its context. Per the germline V gene, CDR1 is MNHEY and CDR2 is SVGAGI. Trimming took 1 base from V and 7 from J, leaving 10 bases between them. This CDR3 contains 13 residues. The sample comes from a study of T-cell reconstitution after alpha-beta-depleted transplantation in children. The authors prepared the TCRbeta library with unique molecular identifiers. MiXCR, run by TCRdb on the PCR reads, gives a single entry per CDR3 protein. Among approximately 250,000 distinct CDR3 sequences listed, over 9.5% were seen once. The sequenced sample was PBMCs from the stem cell graft donor, obtained from the stem cell graft. V usage is TRBV6-5 and J usage is TRBJ1-1; tentative D call: TRBD1 (5 bases). This TCR came from a human donor who donated a stem cell graft to a child with SCID. DNA for the CDR3: TGTGCCAGCAGTTACTGGGGCCAGGGTGAAGCTTTCTTT. It codes for CASSYWGQGEAFF.